The rows below give T cell receptor beta chains drawn from one sample of a study of T cells after somatic rescue of genetic block. The data were produced by immunoSEQ multiplex PCR, yet TCRdb's version contains in-frame clones alone and is incomplete. The sample lists 55,000 to 75,000 clones, approximately 90% seen once, with around 3% in the top ten. The sequenced sample was peripheral blood mononuclear cells (PBMCs). These receptors originate from a man in his forties. The CDR3 runs from the conserved cysteine through the conserved F or W. Clone size is stated in some rows and not others, as once, few, many or a class when expanded.

V gene	J gene	CDR3 length	clone size	CDR3 protein
TRBV4-2	TRBJ2-1	12	.	CASSNNRNEQFF
TRBV27	TRBJ1-5	18	once	CASSLASSDSDSNQPQHF
TRBV6-1	TRBJ1-1	15	.	CASSVQPGTATEAFF
TRBV7-8	TRBJ2-2	17	.	CASSPLTDPEFGRELFF
TRBV28	TRBJ2-7	16	.	CASSAPGLGLGDEQYF
TRBV13	TRBJ2-3	16	.	CASSWGASGFKDTQYF
TRBV19	TRBJ1-6	15	.	CASTDRASYNSPLHF
TRBV5-1	TRBJ2-2	15	.	CASSLAQGNTGELFF
TRBV4-2	TRBJ2-5	13	.	CASSLGAPETQYF
TRBV7-2	TRBJ2-7	12	.	CASSSIIYEQYF
TRBV7-9	TRBJ2-3	17	.	CASSLGLAGGAEDTQYF
TRBV9	TRBJ1-6	17	once	CASSPTGPGSANSPLHF
TRBV5-1	TRBJ2-3	14	.	CASSPGLDGDTQYF
TRBV7-2	TRBJ1-4	15	.	CASSPRQGAGEKLFF
TRBV30	TRBJ2-5	14	.	CAWSVIGGQETQYF
TRBV19	TRBJ2-1	15	.	CASRLDRGAYNEQFF
TRBV27	TRBJ2-1	15	.	CASSLSGGPYNEQFF
TRBV18	TRBJ2-6	13	.	CASSSPGANVLTF
TRBV6-5	TRBJ1-5	15	.	CASSPDRARNQPQHF
TRBV28	TRBJ1-2	13	.	CASSLTGYYGYTF
TRBV10-3	TRBJ2-5	14	.	CAISETGGRETQYF
TRBV6-6	TRBJ2-3	14	.	CASTPGRSTDTQYF
TRBV18	TRBJ1-2	13	once	CASSPMDSGGYTF
TRBV7-2	TRBJ2-7	14	.	CASSRTSGTYEQYF
TRBV7-8	TRBJ1-2	15	.	CASSPSGLANYGYTF
TRBV19	TRBJ1-1	13	.	CASSASMNTEAFF
TRBV5-1	TRBJ1-1	14	once	CASSLASKGTEAFF
TRBV6-6	TRBJ1-5	15	.	CAANIGQNSNQPQHF
TRBV18	TRBJ1-1	12	.	CASSLTRTEAFF
TRBV18	TRBJ2-4	15	.	CASSPPNGAKNIQYF
TRBV6-5	TRBJ2-6	15	.	CASSPGESGANVLTF
TRBV7-8	TRBJ2-3	15	.	CASSMRPGSTDTQYF
TRBV11-2	TRBJ1-1	17	.	CASSLVPRQGVYTEAFF
TRBV2	TRBJ2-7	15	few	CARQGSGAKTYEQYF
TRBV30	TRBJ1-6	15	.	CAWSGPLRTASPLHF
TRBV27	TRBJ1-2	15	.	CASSLAGTGAYGYTF
TRBV25-1	TRBJ2-5	16	few	CASSEYKLEREETQYF
TRBV6-4	TRBJ2-6	16	.	CASSNGGAAGANVLTF
TRBV19	TRBJ2-2	16	.	CASSIEGLARTGELFF
TRBV27	TRBJ1-5	14	few	CASSRTGPQSAQHF
TRBV5-5	TRBJ2-7	15	.	CASSQVLGSSYEQYF
TRBV18	TRBJ2-2	15	.	CASSVRDRAAGELFF
TRBV25-1	TRBJ2-7	14	.	CASRGDGASYEQYF
TRBV7-8	TRBJ2-5	17	.	CASSLVLTSGGQETQYF
TRBV19	TRBJ1-2	14	.	CASSGPTGPYGYTF
TRBV10-3	TRBJ1-1	14	.	CAISELGTDTEAFF
TRBV4-3	TRBJ1-1	14	.	CASSSGVVKREAFF
TRBV7-2	TRBJ2-7	14	.	CASSLEREDVEQYF
TRBV18	TRBJ2-7	13	.	CASSPGQNYEQYF
TRBV27	TRBJ2-7	11	.	CASSFGYEQYF
TRBV7-2	TRBJ2-5	16	.	CASSLGSGGGQETQYF
TRBV11-2	TRBJ2-5	15	.	CASSLGTGVLETQYF
TRBV19	TRBJ2-3	16	.	CASSSGTGSSTDTQYF
TRBV27	TRBJ1-2	13	.	CANRGQGSYGYTF
TRBV2	TRBJ2-5	15	.	CASTPGTGGQETQYF